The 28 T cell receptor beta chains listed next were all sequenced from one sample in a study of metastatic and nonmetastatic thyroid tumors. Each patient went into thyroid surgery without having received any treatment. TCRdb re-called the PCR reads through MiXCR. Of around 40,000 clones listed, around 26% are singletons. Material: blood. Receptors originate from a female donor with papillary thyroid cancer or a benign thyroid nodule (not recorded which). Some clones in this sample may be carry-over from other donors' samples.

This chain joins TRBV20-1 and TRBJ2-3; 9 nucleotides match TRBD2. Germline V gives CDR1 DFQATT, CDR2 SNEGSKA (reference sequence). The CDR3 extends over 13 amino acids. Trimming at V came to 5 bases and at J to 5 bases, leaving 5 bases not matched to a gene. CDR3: CSALGLAIDTQYF. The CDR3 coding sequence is TGCAGTGCTCTGGGACTAGCAATAGATACGCAGTATTTT.

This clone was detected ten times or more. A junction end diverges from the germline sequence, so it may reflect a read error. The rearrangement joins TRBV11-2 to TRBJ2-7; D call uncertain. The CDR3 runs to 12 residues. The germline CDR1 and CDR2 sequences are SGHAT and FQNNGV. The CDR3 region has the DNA TGTGCCAGCAGCTTATACGAGTCGTCCGCGGACTTC. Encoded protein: CASSLYESSADF.

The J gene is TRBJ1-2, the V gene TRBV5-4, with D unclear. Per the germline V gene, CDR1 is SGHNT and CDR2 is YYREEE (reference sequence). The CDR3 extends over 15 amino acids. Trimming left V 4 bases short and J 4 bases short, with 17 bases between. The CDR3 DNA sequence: TGTGCCAGCAGCGCCGGATGGGATGGAGCCTATGGCTACACCTTC. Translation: CASSAGWDGAYGYTF. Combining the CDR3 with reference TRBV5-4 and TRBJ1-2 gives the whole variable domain ETGVTQSPTHLIKTRGQQVTLRCSSQSGHNTVSWYQQALGQGPQFIFQYYREEENGRGNFPPRFSGLQFPNYSSELNVNALELDDSALYLCASSAGWDGAYGYTFGSGTRLTVV.

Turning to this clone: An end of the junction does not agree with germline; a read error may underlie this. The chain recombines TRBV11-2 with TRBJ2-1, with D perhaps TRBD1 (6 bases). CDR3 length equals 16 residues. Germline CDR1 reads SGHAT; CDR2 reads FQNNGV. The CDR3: CAISLEGRGGLNEQFF. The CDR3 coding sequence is TGTGCCATCAGCTTAGAGGGGCGTGGGGGCCTCAATGAGCAGTTCTTC.

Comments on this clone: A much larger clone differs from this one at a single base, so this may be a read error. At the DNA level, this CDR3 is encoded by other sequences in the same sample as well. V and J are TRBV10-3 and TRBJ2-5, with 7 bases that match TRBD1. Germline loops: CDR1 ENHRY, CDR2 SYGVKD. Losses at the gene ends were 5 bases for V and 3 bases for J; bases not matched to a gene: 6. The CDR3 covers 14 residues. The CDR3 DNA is TGTGCCATCAGTCCCCGGGACAGAGAAGAGACCCAGTACTTC. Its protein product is CAISPRDREETQYF.

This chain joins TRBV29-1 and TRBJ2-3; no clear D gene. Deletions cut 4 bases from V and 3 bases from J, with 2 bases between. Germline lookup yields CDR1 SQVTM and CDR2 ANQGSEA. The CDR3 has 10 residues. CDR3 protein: CSVGTDTQYF. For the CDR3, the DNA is TGCAGCGTTGGAACAGATACGCAGTATTTT.

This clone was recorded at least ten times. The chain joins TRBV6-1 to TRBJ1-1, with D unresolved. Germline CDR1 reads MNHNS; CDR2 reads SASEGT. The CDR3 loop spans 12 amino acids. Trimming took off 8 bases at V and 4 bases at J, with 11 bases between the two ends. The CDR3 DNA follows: TGTGCCAGCGCTAGGCCCCTCACTGAAGCTTTCTTT. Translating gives CASARPLTEAFF.

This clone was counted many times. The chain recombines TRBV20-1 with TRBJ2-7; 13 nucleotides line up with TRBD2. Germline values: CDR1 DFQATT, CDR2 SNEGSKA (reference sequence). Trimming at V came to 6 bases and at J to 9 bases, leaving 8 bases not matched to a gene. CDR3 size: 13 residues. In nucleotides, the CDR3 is TGCAGTGCCGGGACTAGCGGGACTCTGGGGCAGTACTTC. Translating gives CSAGTSGTLGQYF.

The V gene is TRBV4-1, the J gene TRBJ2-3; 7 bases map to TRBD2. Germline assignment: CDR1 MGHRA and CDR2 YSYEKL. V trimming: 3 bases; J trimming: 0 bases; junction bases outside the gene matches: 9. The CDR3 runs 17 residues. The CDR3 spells CASSQPGLPTSTDTQYF. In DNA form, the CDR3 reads TGCGCCAGCAGCCAGCCGGGACTACCAACTAGCACAGATACGCAGTATTTT.

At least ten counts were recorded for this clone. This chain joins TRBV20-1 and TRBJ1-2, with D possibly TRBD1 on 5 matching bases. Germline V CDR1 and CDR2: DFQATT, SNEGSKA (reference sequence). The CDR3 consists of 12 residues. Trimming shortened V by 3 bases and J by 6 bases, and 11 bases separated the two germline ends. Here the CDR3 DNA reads TGCAGTGCTAGTAGAGGAGGGGATGGCTACACCTTC. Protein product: CSASRGGDGYTF.

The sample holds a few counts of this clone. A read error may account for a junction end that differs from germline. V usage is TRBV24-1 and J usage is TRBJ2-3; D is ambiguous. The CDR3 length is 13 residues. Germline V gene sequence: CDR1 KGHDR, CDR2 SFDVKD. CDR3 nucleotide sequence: TGTGTCACCAGCGTGGACGGCACAGATACGCAGTATTTT. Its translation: CVTSVDGTDTQYF.

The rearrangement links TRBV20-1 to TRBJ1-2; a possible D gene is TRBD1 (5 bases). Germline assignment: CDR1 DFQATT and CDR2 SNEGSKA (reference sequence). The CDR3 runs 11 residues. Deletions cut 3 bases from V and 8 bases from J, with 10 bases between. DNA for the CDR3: TGCAGTGCTAGTAGGGGTTCCGGCTACACCTTC. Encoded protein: CSASRGSGYTF.

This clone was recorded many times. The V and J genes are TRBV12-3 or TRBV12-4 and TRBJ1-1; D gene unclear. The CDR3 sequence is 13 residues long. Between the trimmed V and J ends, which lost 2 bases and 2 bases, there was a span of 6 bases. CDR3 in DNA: TGTGCCAGCAGTTTATGGGGTAACACTGAAGCTTTCTTT. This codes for CASSLWGNTEAFF.

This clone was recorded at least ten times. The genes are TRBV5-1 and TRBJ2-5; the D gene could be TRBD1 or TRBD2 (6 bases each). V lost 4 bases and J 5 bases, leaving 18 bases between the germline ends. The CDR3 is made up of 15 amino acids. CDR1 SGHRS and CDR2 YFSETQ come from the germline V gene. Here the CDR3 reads CASSRHETGGETQYF. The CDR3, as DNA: TGCGCCAGCAGCCGCCACGAGACAGGAGGGGAGACCCAGTACTTC. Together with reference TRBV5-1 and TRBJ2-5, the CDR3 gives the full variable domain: KAGVTQTPRYLIKTRGQQVTLSCSPISGHRSVSWYQQTPGQGLQFLFEYFSETQRNKGNFPGRFSGRQFSNSRSEMNVSTLELGDSALYLCASSRHETGGETQYFGPGTRLLVL.

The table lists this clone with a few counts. CDR3 loop: CASSDRGNTEAFF. The DNA for the CDR3 is TGTGCCAGCAGTGATCGAGGGAACACTGAAGCTTTCTTT. The chain recombines TRBV6-1 with TRBJ1-1; no firm D call. This CDR3 spans 13 amino acids. Trimming stripped 3 bases from V and 1 base from J, with 6 bases between. Germline-derived CDR1 and CDR2 are MNHNS and SASEGT.

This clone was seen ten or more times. CDR3 amino acids: CSVLLIANSEQPQHF. DNA of the CDR3: TGCAGTGTACTCTTGATCGCGAATTCGGAGCAGCCCCAGCATTTT. The V and J genes are TRBV20-1 and TRBJ1-5; no clear D gene. The V gene lost 7 bases and the J gene lost 7 bases, with 23 bases spanning the gap. The length of the CDR3 is 15 residues. Germline CDR1 and CDR2: DFQATT and SNEGSKA (reference sequence).

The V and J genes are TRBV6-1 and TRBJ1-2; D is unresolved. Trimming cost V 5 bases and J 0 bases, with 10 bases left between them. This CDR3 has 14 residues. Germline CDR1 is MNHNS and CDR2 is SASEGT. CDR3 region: CASSSPTANYGYTF. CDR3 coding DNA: TGTGCCAGCAGTTCCCCAACAGCTAACTATGGCTACACCTTC.

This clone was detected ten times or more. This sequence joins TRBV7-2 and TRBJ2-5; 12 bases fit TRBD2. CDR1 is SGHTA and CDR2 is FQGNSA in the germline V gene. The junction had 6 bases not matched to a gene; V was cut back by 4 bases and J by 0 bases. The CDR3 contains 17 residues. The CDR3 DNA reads TGTGCCAGCAGCTCAGGACTAGCGGGGCCGTACCAAGAGACCCAGTACTTC. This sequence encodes CASSSGLAGPYQETQYF.

The DNA for the CDR3 is TGTGCCAGCAGCCCCGGGACAGGGGTTTGGAATGAGCAGTTCTTC. Amino acid sequence: CASSPGTGVWNEQFF. V gene TRBV3-1 combines with J gene TRBJ2-1; 10 nucleotides agree with TRBD1. From germline, CDR1 is LGHDT and CDR2 YNNKEL (reference sequence). V shed 4 bases, J shed 7 bases, and the junction held 7 bases outside the gene matches. The CDR3 has 15 residues.

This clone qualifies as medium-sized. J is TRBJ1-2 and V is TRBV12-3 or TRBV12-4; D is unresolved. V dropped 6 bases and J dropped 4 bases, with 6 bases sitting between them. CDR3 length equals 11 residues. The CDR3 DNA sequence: TGTGCCAGCAGCGGTGGCTATGGCTACACCTTC. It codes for CASSGGYGYTF.

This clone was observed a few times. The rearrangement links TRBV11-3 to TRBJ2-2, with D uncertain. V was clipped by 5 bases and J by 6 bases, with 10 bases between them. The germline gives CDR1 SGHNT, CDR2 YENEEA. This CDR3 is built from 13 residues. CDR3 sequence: CASSHSHSGELFF. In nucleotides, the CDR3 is TGTGCCAGCAGCCACAGTCATTCCGGGGAGCTGTTTTTT.

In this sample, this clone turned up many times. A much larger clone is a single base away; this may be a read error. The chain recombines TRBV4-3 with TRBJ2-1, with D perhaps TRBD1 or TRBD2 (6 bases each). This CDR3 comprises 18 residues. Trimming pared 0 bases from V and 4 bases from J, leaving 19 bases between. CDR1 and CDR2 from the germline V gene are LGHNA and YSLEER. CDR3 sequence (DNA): TGCGCCAGCAGCCAAGACGTGGTGATCAGGGGACTGTACAATGAGCAGTTCTTC. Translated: CASSQDVVIRGLYNEQFF.

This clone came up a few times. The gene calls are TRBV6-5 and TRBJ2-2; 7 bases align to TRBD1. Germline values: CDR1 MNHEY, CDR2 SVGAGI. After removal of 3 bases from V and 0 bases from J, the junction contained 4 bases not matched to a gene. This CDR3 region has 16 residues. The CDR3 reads CASSYSTGANTGELFF. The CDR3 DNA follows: TGTGCCAGCAGTTATAGTACAGGGGCGAACACCGGGGAGCTGTTTTTT.

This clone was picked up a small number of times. DNA of the CDR3: TGTGCCAGCAGTTCTTCCCGAGGCCTAGCGGGGGCCGAGCAGTACTTC. It is translated as CASSSSRGLAGAEQYF. This chain links TRBV25-1 with TRBJ2-7, with 10 nucleotides matching TRBD2. J lost 6 bases, V lost 5 bases, and 13 bases had no gene match. The CDR3 consists of 16 residues. Looked up from germline, CDR1 is MGHDK and CDR2 is SYGVNS.

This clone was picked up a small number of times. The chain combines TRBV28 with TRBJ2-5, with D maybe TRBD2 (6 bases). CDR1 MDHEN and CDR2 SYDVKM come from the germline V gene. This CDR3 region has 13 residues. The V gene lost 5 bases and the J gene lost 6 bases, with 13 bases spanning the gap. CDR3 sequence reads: CASSKGDSKTQYF. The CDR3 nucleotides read TGTGCCAGCAGTAAAGGGGACTCCAAGACCCAGTACTTC.

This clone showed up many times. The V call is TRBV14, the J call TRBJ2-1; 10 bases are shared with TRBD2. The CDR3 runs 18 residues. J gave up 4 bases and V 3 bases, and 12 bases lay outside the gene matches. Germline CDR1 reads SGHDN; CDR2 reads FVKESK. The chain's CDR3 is CASSQEDQLAGFYNEQFF. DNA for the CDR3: TGTGCCAGCAGCCAGGAGGATCAACTAGCGGGATTTTACAATGAGCAGTTCTTC.

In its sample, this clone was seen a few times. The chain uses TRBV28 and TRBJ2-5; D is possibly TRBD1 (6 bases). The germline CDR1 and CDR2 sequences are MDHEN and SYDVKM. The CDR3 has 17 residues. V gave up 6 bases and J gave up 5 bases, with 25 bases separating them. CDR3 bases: TGTGCCAGCAGCATCCCCCCGGGACACGGGGCAGGGGAGACCCAGTACTTC. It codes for CASSIPPGHGAGETQYF.

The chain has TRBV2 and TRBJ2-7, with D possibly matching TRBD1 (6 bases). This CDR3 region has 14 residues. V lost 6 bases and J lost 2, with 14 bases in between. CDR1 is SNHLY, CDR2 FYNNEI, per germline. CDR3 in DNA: TGTGCCAGCAGGAACAGGGTCGGGCCCTACGAGCAGTACTTC. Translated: CASRNRVGPYEQYF. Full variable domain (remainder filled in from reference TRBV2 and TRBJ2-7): EPEVTQTPSHQVTQMGQEVILRCVPISNHLYFYWYRQILGQKVEFLVSFYNNEISEKSEIFDDQFSVERPDGSNFTLKIRSTKLEDSAMYFCASRNRVGPYEQYFGPGTRLTVT.